These 27 T cell receptor beta chains came from one sample sequenced in a study of T cell responses to AZD1222 COVID-19 vaccine. TCRdb's table, derived via immunoSEQ multiplex PCR, lists solely in-frame clones and lacks some. The sample includes 130,000 to 150,000 clones, just over 90% of them seen just once. The specimen comprised peripheral blood, sampled on day 0 of AZD1222 vaccination. Receptors originate from an adult in good health.

J is TRBJ1-4 and V is TRBV7-2; no clear D gene. V was clipped by 2 bases and J by 0 bases, with 10 bases between them. The CDR3 is made up of 16 amino acids. In germline, CDR1 is SGHTA, CDR2 FQGNSA. CDR3 coding DNA: TGTGCCAGCAGCTTACGACCAAGTGCAACTAATGAAAAACTGTTTTTT. It specifies CASSLRPSATNEKLFF.

This clone came up once. The chain carries TRBV30 and TRBJ1-2; D gene unclear. The germline V and J ends were trimmed by 2 bases and 8 bases, with 12 bases remaining between them. The V gene's germline CDR1 is GTSNPN and CDR2 SVGIG (reference sequence). The CDR3 sequence is 12 residues long. The CDR3 sequence is CAWSLSVGGYTF. The DNA for the CDR3 is TGTGCCTGGAGTCTGAGTGTAGGGGGCTACACCTTC.

In its sample, this clone was seen once. DNA for the CDR3: TGTGCCAGAAGCCCGGGACTAGCGGGGGACAATGAGCAGTTCTTC. As protein: CARSPGLAGDNEQFF. The chain links TRBV5-3 to TRBJ2-1, with 14 bases identical to TRBD2. TRBV5-3 counts as an open reading frame of uncertain function. The J segment lost 5 bases and the V segment lost 4 bases, leaving 2 bases of the junction unmatched. The CDR3 contains 15 residues.

As to this clone: Within the sample, other DNA sequences also encode this same CDR3. This CDR3 is CASSLDTYGYTF. As DNA, the CDR3 is TGCGCCAGCAGCTTGGACACATATGGCTACACCTTC. The chain recombines TRBV5-1 with TRBJ1-2; D unclear. V lost 0 bases and J lost 5, with 5 bases in between. This CDR3 has 12 residues. The germline V gene encodes CDR1 SGHRS and CDR2 YFSETQ.

This sequence joins TRBV18 and TRBJ1-2; a weak D match, TRBD1 (5 bases). Germline CDR1 is KGHSH and CDR2 is LQKENI. With 6 bases removed from V and 2 bases from J, the gap between germline ends came to 13 bases. There are 14 residues in the CDR3. The CDR3 DNA reads TGTGCCAGCTCCATGGGGCAGGCAAACTATGGCTACACCTTC. Translated: CASSMGQANYGYTF.

The CDR3: CASSQELRRVQTQYF. CDR3 nucleotide sequence: TGCGCCAGCAGCCAAGAACTGAGGAGGGTTCAGACCCAGTACTTC. J is TRBJ2-5 and V is TRBV4-1; TRBD2 is a possible D gene (6 bases). Germline-derived CDR1 and CDR2 are MGHRA and YSYEKL. V shed 0 bases and J shed 6 bases, with 14 bases lying between them. CDR3 size: 15 residues.

The chain uses TRBV11-2 and TRBJ2-5; tentatively, D is TRBD2 (6 bases). The germline V and J ends were trimmed by 5 bases and 3 bases, with 10 bases remaining between them. The CDR3 has 13 amino acids. The germline V gene has CDR1 SGHAT and CDR2 FQNNGV. The CDR3 protein is CASSRGGEETQYF. CDR3 in DNA: TGTGCCAGCAGCCGGGGAGGTGAAGAGACCCAGTACTTC.

The chain couples TRBV9 to TRBJ1-5; TRBD1 agrees at 7 bases. The CDR3 covers 15 residues. Looked up from germline, CDR1 is SGDLS and CDR2 is YYNGEE. The V gene end was trimmed by 5 bases and the J gene end by 5 bases; junction bases not matched to a gene: 10. CDR3 sequence reads: CASSNGQAAHQPQHF. CDR3 nucleotides: TGTGCCAGCAGTAACGGACAGGCCGCCCATCAGCCCCAGCATTTT.

V is TRBV14 and J is TRBJ1-4; D remains unclear. The germline gives CDR1 SGHDN, CDR2 FVKESK. The V end lost 0 bases, the J end lost 3 bases, and 5 bases lay between the germline ends. CDR3 size: 14 residues. In DNA form, the CDR3 reads TGTGCCAGCAGCCAAGATCGAGCTAATGAAAAACTGTTTTTT. It codes for CASSQDRANEKLFF.

This chain joins TRBV12-3 or TRBV12-4 and TRBJ2-5, with D unresolved. The V end lost 6 bases, the J end lost 5 bases, and 10 bases lay between the germline ends. CDR3 size: 12 residues. The CDR3 nucleotides are TGTGCCAGCAGCCGACTCGAGGAGACCCAGTACTTC. It yields the protein CASSRLEETQYF.

The rearrangement links TRBV4-2 to TRBJ2-1; 10 positions match TRBD2. The V and J ends lost 0 bases and 7 bases, in that order; junction bases with no gene match: 6. The CDR3 has 16 residues. Germline-derived CDR1 and CDR2 are LGHNA and YNFKEQ. CDR3 in DNA: TGTGCCAGCAGCCAAGAACCGCTAGCGGGAGAAAATGAGCAGTTCTTC. This codes for CASSQEPLAGENEQFF.

This chain links TRBV5-5 with TRBJ2-1; possible D gene TRBD1, 5 bases. Trimming removed 0 bases at V and 6 bases at J, with 22 bases between. The CDR3 is 18 residues long. Germline V CDR1 and CDR2: SGHKS, YYEKEE (reference sequence). Written as DNA, the CDR3 is TGTGCCAGCAGCTTGGAGGTGGTTGCGGCAGGGCGGAGCAATGAGCAGTTCTTC. Translation gives CASSLEVVAAGRSNEQFF.

This chain joins TRBV7-9 and TRBJ1-2; D ambiguous. CDR3 length: 14 residues. V gave up 6 bases and J gave up 8 bases, with 19 bases separating them. Per germline, CDR1 SEHNR and CDR2 FQNEAQ (reference sequence). The CDR3 loop reads CASRTGGVGAGYTF. CDR3 coding DNA: TGTGCCAGCAGGACCGGCGGGGTTGGCGCGGGCTACACCTTC.

This rearrangement joins TRBV5-1 to TRBJ2-5, with 10 nucleotides matching TRBD1. The junction had 4 bases not matched to a gene; V was cut back by 4 bases and J by 4 bases. Germline CDR1 SGHRS, CDR2 YFSETQ. This CDR3 is built from 14 residues. CDR3: CASSPGQGTETQYF. The CDR3 DNA sequence: TGCGCCAGCAGCCCGGGACAGGGGACAGAGACCCAGTACTTC.

The chain joins TRBV3-1 (or the pseudogene TRBV3-2) to TRBJ1-4, with unresolved D. The CDR3 covers 11 residues. CDR1 is LGHDT and CDR2 is YNNKEL in the germline V gene (reference sequence). Trimming left V 0 bases short and J 7 bases short, with 0 bases between. The CDR3 loop reads CASSQDEKLFF. In DNA, the CDR3 is TGTGCCAGCAGCCAAGATGAAAAACTGTTTTTT.

The chain carries TRBV15 and TRBJ2-5, with D uncertain. V was cut by 6 bases and J by 8 bases, with 4 bases left in between. Looked up from germline, CDR1 is LNHNV and CDR2 is YYDKDF (reference sequence). The CDR3 sequence is 9 residues long. CDR3 loop: CATRATQYF. The CDR3 region has the DNA TGTGCCACCAGGGCAACCCAGTACTTC.

The rearrangement links TRBV2 to TRBJ1-1, with 8 positions matching TRBD1. V dropped 6 bases and J dropped 6; count of bases not matched to a gene: 15. Germline assignment: CDR1 SNHLY and CDR2 FYNNEI. The CDR3 length is 16 residues. The CDR3, as DNA: TGTGCCAGCAGATGGGGACAGGACACCCGCGTCGCTGAAGCTTTCTTT. Residues: CASRWGQDTRVAEAFF.

The chain is built from TRBV5-4 and TRBJ1-1; D is perhaps TRBD1 (6 bases). Germline values: CDR1 SGHNT, CDR2 YYREEE (reference sequence). The CDR3 runs 15 residues. Trimming shortened V by 6 bases and J by 0 bases, and 15 bases separated the two germline ends. The CDR3 nucleotides read TGTGCCAGCAATTTACCGGGACACATGAACACTGAAGCTTTCTTT. Translation: CASNLPGHMNTEAFF.

This clone was detected only once. The rearrangement uses TRBV29-1 and TRBJ1-1; tentatively, D is TRBD1 (6 bases). Germline V gene lookup returns CDR1 SQVTM and CDR2 ANQGSEA. The CDR3 is made up of 12 amino acids. V was pared by 7 bases and J by 0 bases, with 9 bases between. CDR3 bases: TGCAGCGCCAGACAGGTGAACACTGAAGCTTTCTTT. Protein: CSARQVNTEAFF.

This clone showed up just once. The V gene is TRBV10-1, the J gene TRBJ2-1, with a possible D match to TRBD2 (6 bases). CDR3 length equals 12 residues. Per the germline V gene, CDR1 is WNHNN and CDR2 is SYGVQD (reference sequence). The V end was cut by 3 bases, the J end by 12 bases, with 12 bases between. CDR3 in amino acids: CASSEGWGGQFF. The CDR3 DNA follows: TGCGCCAGCAGTGAAGGATGGGGAGGGCAGTTCTTC.

The chain is built from TRBV4-1 and TRBJ2-1; 8 nucleotides line up with TRBD2. CDR1 MGHRA and CDR2 YSYEKL come from the germline V gene. Trimming removed 0 bases from V and 3 bases from J; junction bases left unmatched: 4. This CDR3 is 16 amino acids long. CDR3 residues: CASSQELAAFYNEQFF. In nucleotides, the CDR3 is TGCGCCAGCAGCCAAGAACTAGCGGCATTCTACAATGAGCAGTTCTTC.

The rearrangement joins TRBV18 to TRBJ2-1, with 7 nucleotides matching TRBD2. After removal of 2 bases from V and 8 bases from J, the junction contained 3 bases not matched to a gene. The CDR3 has 13 residues. Germline loops: CDR1 KGHSH, CDR2 LQKENI. The DNA for the CDR3 is TGTGCCAGCTCACCAGGGACTACTTATGAGCAGTTCTTC. Residues: CASSPGTTYEQFF.

V gene TRBV6-1 combines with J gene TRBJ1-6, with D possibly being TRBD1 (6 bases). Per germline, CDR1 MNHNS and CDR2 SASEGT. Deletions cut 0 bases from V and 10 bases from J, with 13 bases between. The CDR3 spans 15 residues. The CDR3 sequence is CASSEAGGARSPLHF. CDR3 bases: TGTGCCAGCAGTGAAGCGGGGGGGGCGCGATCACCCCTCCACTTT.

A single count supports this clone. V gene TRBV9 combines with J gene TRBJ2-3; perhaps TRBD1 as D (6 bases). This CDR3 is built from 21 residues. CDR1 is SGDLS and CDR2 is YYNGEE in the germline V gene. V gave up 4 bases and J gave up 0 bases, with 30 bases separating them. The CDR3: CASSHHLGATGSVWSTDTQYF. The CDR3 nucleotides read TGTGCCAGCAGCCACCACCTTGGGGCGACAGGTTCTGTGTGGAGCACAGATACGCAGTATTTT.

The chain links TRBV19 to TRBJ1-5; 7 bases map to TRBD1. J lost 2 bases, V lost 3 bases, and 7 bases had no gene match. The CDR3 is 16 residues long. CDR1 is LNHDA and CDR2 is SQIVND in the germline V gene (reference sequence). CDR3 amino acids: CASSIPQGRGNQPQHF. CDR3 coding DNA: TGTGCCAGTAGTATCCCACAGGGGAGAGGCAATCAGCCCCAGCATTTT.

The chain has TRBV6-5 and TRBJ1-2, with TRBD1 matching 9 bases. The CDR3 runs to 15 residues. Germline V lookup: CDR1 MNHEY, CDR2 SVGAGI. J lost 6 bases, V lost 3 bases, and 8 bases had no gene match. This chain's CDR3 is CASSYTRTGADGYTF. The CDR3 DNA reads as TGTGCCAGCAGTTATACACGGACAGGGGCAGATGGCTACACCTTC.

Here the CDR3 DNA reads TGCGCCAGCAGCCAGAGGGGACAGGGAAGCACAGATACGCAGTATTTT. This encodes CASSQRGQGSTDTQYF. The chain joins TRBV4-1 to TRBJ2-3; 9 nucleotides line up with TRBD1. This CDR3 is 16 amino acids long. The V gene's germline CDR1 is MGHRA and CDR2 YSYEKL. Losses at the gene ends were 3 bases for V and 0 bases for J; bases not matched to a gene: 4.